Presented here are 3 T cell receptor beta chains from one specimen sequenced in a study of CD8+CD57+ T cells in acquired aplastic anemia. The TCR beta profiling, which covered VDJ combination and CDR3 sequence, was carried out using genomic DNA as the template. TCRdb re-called the reads through MiXCR, storing one row per CDR3 protein. The sample holds fewer than 200,000 distinct CDR3 sequences, about two thirds seen once. Those patients picked for sequencing had displayed CD8+CD57+ cell expansion on flow cytometry. The sequenced material came from sorted CD4+, CD8+, or CD8+CD57+ T cells (not recorded which) from PBMCs. These receptors were collected from a human donor with aplastic anemia.

The chain joins TRBV20-1 to TRBJ2-1, with no clear D. This CDR3 contains 13 residues. Trimming left V 4 bases short and J 8 bases short, with 15 bases between. Germline V gene lookup returns CDR1 DFQATT and CDR2 SNEGSKA (reference sequence). The CDR3 DNA is TGCAGTGCTACAAAACGGTTCCTGGATGAGCAGTTCTTC. Translated: CSATKRFLDEQFF.

V and J are TRBV9 and TRBJ1-5, with D hard to call. Germline CDR1 and CDR2: SGDLS and YYNGEE. V was cut by 3 bases and J by 2 bases, with 9 bases left in between. This CDR3 region has 14 residues. In DNA, the CDR3 is TGTGCCAGCAGCGCGGGGTACGGCAATCAGCCCCAGCATTTT. Translation: CASSAGYGNQPQHF.

This clonotype was seen a single time. The gene calls are TRBV7-8 and TRBJ2-1; TRBD2 matches at 10 bases. The germline V gene encodes CDR1 SGHVS and CDR2 FQNEAQ. This CDR3 region has 16 residues. The V and J ends lost 4 bases and 7 bases, in that order; junction bases with no gene match: 10. The CDR3 sequence is CASSSIGRTSGNEQFF. CDR3 nucleotides: TGTGCCAGCAGCTCGATAGGTAGGACTAGCGGTAATGAGCAGTTCTTC.